This TCR beta chain comes out of a study of T cell clonotyping in hematopoietic cell transplantation. Details on this clone: Its matching antigen is unknown.

Overall study results and limits: At the given depth, recipient repertoires were over 97% de novo clonotypes. Broader posttransplant TCR repertoire diversity was predicted by graft donor and pretransplant recipient Inverse Simpson Index values.

Germline V CDR1 and CDR2: SEHNR, FQNEAQ (reference sequence). This CDR3 has 15 amino acids. V lost 5 bases and J lost 7, with 15 bases in between. The protocol was immunoSEQ multiplex PCR, while the TCRdb copy is restricted to in-frame clones and leaves out a portion. Here the sample spans 40,000 to 45,000 clones, 85% to 95% being singletons. The chain employs TRBV7-9 and TRBJ1-6; perhaps TRBD1 as D (5 bases). The TCR comes from a woman in her forties or fifties in good health. Some clones in this sample may be carry-over from other donors' samples. The specimen sequenced was peripheral blood mononuclear cells. The CDR3 DNA is TGTGCCAGCAGCCCAGACAGAATCCCCAATTCACCCCTCCACTTT. Its protein product is CASSPDRIPNSPLHF.